This TCR beta chain was identified in a study of blood T cell repertoires in COVID-19. About the research overall: Researchers got acute and convalescent COVID-19 samples from the United States, Italy and Spain.

Some clones are missing from TCRdb's copy, which holds only in-frame ones; the method was immunoSEQ multiplex PCR. The sample lists about 400,000 clones, about 90% seen once, with approximately 1.9% in the top ten. Germline loops: CDR1 KGHSH, CDR2 LQKENI. The CDR3 is made up of 15 amino acids. The J segment lost 7 bases and the V segment lost 2 bases, leaving 8 bases of the junction unmatched. J is TRBJ1-3 and V is TRBV18; 7 positions match TRBD1. The TCR comes from a man aged 35 to 55 in a cohort exposed to, infected with or recovered from COVID-19 (not recorded which). The sample was PBMCs or T cells enriched from blood (not recorded which). CDR3 amino acids: CASSPKRDRGNTIYF. DNA of the CDR3: TGTGCCAGCTCACCAAAACGGGACAGAGGGAACACCATATATTTT.